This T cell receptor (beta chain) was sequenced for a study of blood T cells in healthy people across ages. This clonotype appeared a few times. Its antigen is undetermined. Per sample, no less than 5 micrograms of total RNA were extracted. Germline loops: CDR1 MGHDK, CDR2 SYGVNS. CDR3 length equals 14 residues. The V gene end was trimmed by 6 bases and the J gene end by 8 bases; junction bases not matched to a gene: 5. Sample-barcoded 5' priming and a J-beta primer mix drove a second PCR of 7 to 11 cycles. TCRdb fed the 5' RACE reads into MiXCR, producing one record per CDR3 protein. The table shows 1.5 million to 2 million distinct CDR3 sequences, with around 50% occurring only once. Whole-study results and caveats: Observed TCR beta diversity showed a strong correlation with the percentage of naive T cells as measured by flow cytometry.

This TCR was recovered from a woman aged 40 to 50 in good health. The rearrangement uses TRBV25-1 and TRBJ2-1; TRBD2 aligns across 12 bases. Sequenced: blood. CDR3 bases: TGTGCCAGCAGACTAGCGGGGGGTCTCCATGAGCAGTTCTTC. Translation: CASRLAGGLHEQFF.